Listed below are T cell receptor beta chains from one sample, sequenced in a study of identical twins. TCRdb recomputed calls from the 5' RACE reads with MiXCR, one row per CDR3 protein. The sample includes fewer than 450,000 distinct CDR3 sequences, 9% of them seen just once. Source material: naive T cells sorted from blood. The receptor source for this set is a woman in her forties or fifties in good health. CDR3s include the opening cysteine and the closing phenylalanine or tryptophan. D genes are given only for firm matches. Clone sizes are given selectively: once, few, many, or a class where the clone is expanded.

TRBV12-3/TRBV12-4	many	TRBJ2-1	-	CASSSEGPLGGNEQFF	TGTGCCAGCAGTTCAGAGGGACCTTTGGGGGGCAATGAGCAGTTCTTC
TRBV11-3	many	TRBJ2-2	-	CASSSFRGGGGELFF	TGTGCCAGCAGCTCATTCAGGGGAGGCGGAGGGGAGCTGTTTTTT
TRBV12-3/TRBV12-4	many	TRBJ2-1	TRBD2	CASSLARFSGRKIGYNEQFF	TGTGCCAGCAGTTTAGCCCGCTTTAGCGGGAGGAAAATAGGATACAATGAGCAGTTCTTC
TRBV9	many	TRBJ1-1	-	CASSAPSRGGTEAFF	TGTGCCAGCAGCGCCCCTTCAAGAGGGGGCACTGAAGCTTTCTTT
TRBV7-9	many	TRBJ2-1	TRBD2	CASSFPSGRAFENEQFF	TGTGCCAGCAGCTTCCCTAGCGGGAGGGCCTTCGAGAATGAGCAGTTCTTC
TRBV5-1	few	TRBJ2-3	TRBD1	CASSLGQGSADTQYF	TGCGCCAGCAGCTTGGGACAGGGGAGTGCAGATACGCAGTATTTT
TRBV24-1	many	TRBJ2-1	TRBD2	CATSEPSGRGYNEQFF	TGTGCCACCAGTGAACCTAGCGGGAGGGGCTACAATGAGCAGTTCTTC
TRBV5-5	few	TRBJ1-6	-	CASSPFLPNSPLHF	TGTGCCAGCAGCCCGTTTCTCCCGAATTCACCCCTCCACTTT
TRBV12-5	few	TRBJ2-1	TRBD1	CASGLGQGRSEQFF	TGTGCTAGTGGTTTGGGACAGGGAAGGAGTGAGCAGTTCTTC
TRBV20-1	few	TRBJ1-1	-	CSARDDRRNTEAFF	TGCAGTGCTAGAGACGACAGGAGGAACACTGAAGCTTTCTTT
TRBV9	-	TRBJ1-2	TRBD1	CASSVVTGENYGYTF	TGTGCCAGCAGCGTAGTTACAGGGGAAAACTATGGGTACACCTTC
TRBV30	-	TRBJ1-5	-	CAWGGAHQPQHF	TGTGCCTGGGGAGGCGCTCATCAGCCCCAGCATTTT
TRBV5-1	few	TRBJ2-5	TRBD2	CASSPPGEGETQYF	TGCGCCAGCAGCCCCCCGGGGGAGGGGGAGACCCAGTACTTC
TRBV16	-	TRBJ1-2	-	CASSQSASGYTF	TGTGCCAGCAGCCAATCCGCGTCTGGCTACACCTTC
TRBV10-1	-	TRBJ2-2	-	CASSDDSHTGELFF	TGCGCCAGCAGTGACGACAGCCACACCGGGGAGCTGTTTTTT
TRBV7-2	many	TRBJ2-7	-	CASSVAYSYEQYF	TGTGCCAGCAGCGTAGCATACTCCTACGAGCAGTACTTC
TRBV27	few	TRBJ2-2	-	CASGSGLNTGELFF	TGTGCCAGCGGATCTGGGTTAAACACCGGGGAGCTGTTTTTT
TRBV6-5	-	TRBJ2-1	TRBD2	CASSYLGLAGGPSYNEQFF	TGTGCCAGCAGTTACCTGGGACTAGCGGGAGGGCCCTCATACAATGAGCAGTTCTTC
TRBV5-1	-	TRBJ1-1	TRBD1	CASSFQGANTEAFF	TGCGCCAGCAGCTTCCAGGGGGCGAACACTGAAGCTTTCTTT
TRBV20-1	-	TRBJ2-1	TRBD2	CSARDWTSGREQFF	TGCAGTGCTAGGGACTGGACTAGCGGGAGGGAGCAGTTCTTC
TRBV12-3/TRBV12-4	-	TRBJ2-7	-	CASSLTRSYEQYF	TGTGCCAGCAGTTTAACTAGATCCTACGAGCAGTACTTC
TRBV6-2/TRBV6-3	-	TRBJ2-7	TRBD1	CASRGTGEIHEQYF	TGTGCCAGCAGGGGGACAGGGGAAATCCACGAGCAGTACTTC
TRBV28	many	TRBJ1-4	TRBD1	CASSFFRDSNNEKLFF	TGTGCCAGCAGTTTTTTTAGGGACAGTAACAATGAAAAACTGTTTTTT
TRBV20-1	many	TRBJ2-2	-	CSAREAGANTGELFF	TGCAGTGCTAGAGAGGCAGGGGCGAACACCGGGGAGCTGTTTTTT
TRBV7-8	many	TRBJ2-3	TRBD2	CASSTPSEREAGDTQYF	TGTGCCAGCAGCACCCCGAGTGAGCGGGAGGCTGGAGATACGCAGTATTTT
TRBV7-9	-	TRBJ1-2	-	CASSPDRKGGYGYTF	TGTGCCAGCAGCCCCGACAGGAAAGGAGGCTATGGCTACACCTTC
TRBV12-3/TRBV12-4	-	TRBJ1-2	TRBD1	CASRGTGANYGYTF	TGTGCCAGTCGGGGGACAGGAGCTAACTATGGCTACACCTTC
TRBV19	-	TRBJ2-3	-	CASSIRTDTQYF	TGTGCCAGTAGTATCCGTACAGATACGCAGTATTTT
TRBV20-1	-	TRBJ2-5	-	CSAPGQSQETQYF	TGCAGTGCACCCGGGCAGTCCCAAGAGACCCAGTACTTC
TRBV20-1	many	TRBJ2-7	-	CSARDSGAGSYEQYF	TGCAGTGCTAGAGATTCCGGCGCAGGGTCATACGAGCAGTACTTC
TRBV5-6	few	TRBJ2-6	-	CASSLYPSSGANVLTF	TGTGCCAGCAGCTTGTACCCTAGCTCTGGGGCCAACGTCCTGACTTTC
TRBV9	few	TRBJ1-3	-	CASSVEFSGNTIYF	TGTGCCAGCAGCGTAGAATTCTCTGGAAACACCATATATTTT
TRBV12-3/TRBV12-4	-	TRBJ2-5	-	CASSLLGATQYF	TGTGCCAGCAGTTTGCTAGGCGCGACCCAGTACTTC
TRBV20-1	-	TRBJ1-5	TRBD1	CSTLTGGNQPQHF	TGCAGCACACTGACAGGGGGCAATCAGCCCCAGCATTTT
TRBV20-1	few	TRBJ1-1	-	CSARAASTANTEAFF	TGCAGTGCTAGAGCGGCTTCCACGGCGAACACTGAAGCTTTCTTT
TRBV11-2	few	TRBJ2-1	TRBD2	CASSFLGTSSYNEQFF	TGTGCCAGCAGCTTTTTAGGGACTAGCTCCTACAATGAGCAGTTCTTC
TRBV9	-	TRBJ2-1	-	CASSVEGGTDNEQFF	TGTGCCAGCAGCGTAGAGGGCGGGACCGACAATGAGCAGTTCTTC
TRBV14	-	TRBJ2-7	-	CASSQKNREEAYEQYF	TGTGCCAGCAGCCAAAAGAATCGGGAAGAAGCCTACGAGCAGTACTTC
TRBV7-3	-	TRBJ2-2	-	CASSLSAGSPGELFF	TGTGCCAGCAGCTTATCGGCGGGGAGCCCCGGGGAGCTGTTTTTT
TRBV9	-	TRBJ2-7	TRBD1	CASSVVPYPGQGDEQYF	TGTGCCAGCAGCGTAGTCCCCTATCCGGGACAGGGCGACGAGCAGTACTTC
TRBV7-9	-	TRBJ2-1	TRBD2	CASSPPRVSGRLEEQFF	TGTGCCAGCAGCCCCCCCCGGGTTAGCGGGAGGTTGGAGGAGCAGTTCTTC
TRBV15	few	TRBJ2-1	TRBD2	CATQASGRSNEQFF	TGTGCCACCCAGGCTAGCGGGAGAAGCAATGAGCAGTTCTTC
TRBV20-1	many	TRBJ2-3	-	CSARPRSDTQYF	TGCAGTGCTCGCCCGCGGTCGGATACGCAGTATTTT
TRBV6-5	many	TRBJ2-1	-	CASSRHRDEQFF	TGTGCCAGCAGTCGTCACAGGGATGAGCAGTTCTTC
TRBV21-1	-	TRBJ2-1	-	CASSNGVAGGHGGNEQFF	TGTGCCAGCAGCAACGGGGTAGCGGGAGGCCACGGTGGCAATGAGCAGTTCTTC
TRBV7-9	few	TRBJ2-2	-	CASSLPRQPATGELFF	TGTGCCAGCAGCTTACCACGACAGCCAGCCACCGGGGAGCTGTTTTTT
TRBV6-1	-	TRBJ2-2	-	CASSGQPNTGELFF	TGTGCCAGCAGTGGGCAGCCGAACACCGGGGAGCTGTTTTTT
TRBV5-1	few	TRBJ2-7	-	CASSLFWAGTSYEQYF	TGCGCCAGCAGCTTGTTTTGGGCAGGGACTTCCTACGAGCAGTACTTC
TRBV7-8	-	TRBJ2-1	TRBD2	CASSPSGSGYNEQFF	TGTGCCAGCAGCCCAAGCGGGAGTGGGTACAATGAGCAGTTCTTC
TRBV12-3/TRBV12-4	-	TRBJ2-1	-	CASSLRQAYNEQFF	TGTGCCAGCAGTTTAAGACAGGCATACAATGAGCAGTTCTTC
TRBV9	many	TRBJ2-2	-	CASSAGDAGELFF	TGTGCCAGCAGCGCTGGGGATGCCGGGGAGCTGTTTTTT
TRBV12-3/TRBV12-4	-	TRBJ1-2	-	CASSDPGYRLIF	TGTGCCAGCAGTGACCCGGGATACAGGCTCATCTTC
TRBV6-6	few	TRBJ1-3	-	CASSYGSSGNTIYF	TGTGCCAGCAGTTACGGTAGCTCTGGAAACACCATATATTTT
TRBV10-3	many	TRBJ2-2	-	CAIRDSGELFF	TGTGCCATCCGAGATTCCGGGGAGCTGTTTTTT
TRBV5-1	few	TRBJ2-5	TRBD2	CASSRSGGRAVRETQYF	TGCGCCAGCAGCCGTAGCGGCGGGAGGGCCGTTCGAGAGACCCAGTACTTC
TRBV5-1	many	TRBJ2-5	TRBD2	CASSLGTSGKETQYF	TGCGCCAGCAGCTTGGGGACTAGCGGGAAGGAGACCCAGTACTTC
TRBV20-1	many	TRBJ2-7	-	CSARVYRADTYEQYF	TGCAGTGCTAGAGTGTACCGGGCAGATACCTACGAGCAGTACTTC
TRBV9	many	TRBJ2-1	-	CASSVARGGYNEQFF	TGTGCCAGCAGCGTAGCTCGAGGGGGCTACAATGAGCAGTTCTTC
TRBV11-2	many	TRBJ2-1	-	CASSLLGINSYNEQFF	TGTGCCAGCAGCTTATTGGGAATAAACTCCTACAATGAGCAGTTCTTC
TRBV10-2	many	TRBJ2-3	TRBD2	CASSELAGGKRTDTQYF	TGCGCCAGCAGTGAGTTGGCGGGAGGGAAACGCACAGATACGCAGTATTTT